The clone carrying this TCR beta chain appeared many times. It may be a read error: a sequence one base away is much more abundant. The authors amplified TCR beta CDR3 regions from RNA transcripts. Following a first-round RT-PCR that used HTBI primers, a second-round multiplex PCR was carried out. TCRdb processed the multiplex PCR reads anew with MiXCR; each CDR3 protein has one entry. The sample holds approximately 160,000 distinct CDR3 sequences, roughly two fifths seen once. The data are from a study of Graves' ophthalmopathy and Graves' hyperthyroidism. Excluded: other autoimmune disease, uncontrolled infection, pregnancy or lactation. V was pared by 2 bases and J by 2 bases, with 10 bases between. This CDR3 has 13 residues. In germline, CDR1 is GTSNPN, CDR2 SVGIG (reference sequence).

V gene TRBV30 combines with J gene TRBJ2-7, with unresolved D. The sequence derives from a man aged 30-40 years with Graves' ophthalmopathy. Sample: peripheral blood. In nucleotides, the CDR3 is TGTGCCTGGAGTTCTTTCGCTCCCTACGAGCAGTACTTC. Its translation is CAWSSFAPYEQYF.